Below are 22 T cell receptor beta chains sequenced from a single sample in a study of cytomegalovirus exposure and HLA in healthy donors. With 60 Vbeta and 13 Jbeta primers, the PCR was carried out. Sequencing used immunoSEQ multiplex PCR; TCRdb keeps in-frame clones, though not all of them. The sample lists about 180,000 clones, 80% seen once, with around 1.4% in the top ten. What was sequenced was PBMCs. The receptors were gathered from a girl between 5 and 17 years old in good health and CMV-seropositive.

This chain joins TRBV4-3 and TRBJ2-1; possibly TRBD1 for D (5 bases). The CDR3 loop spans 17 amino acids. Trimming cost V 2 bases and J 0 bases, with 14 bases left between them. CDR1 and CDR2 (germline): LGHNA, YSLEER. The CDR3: CASSQPVWGSSYNEQFF. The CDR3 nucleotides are TGCGCCAGCAGCCAACCGGTTTGGGGCAGCTCCTACAATGAGCAGTTCTTC.

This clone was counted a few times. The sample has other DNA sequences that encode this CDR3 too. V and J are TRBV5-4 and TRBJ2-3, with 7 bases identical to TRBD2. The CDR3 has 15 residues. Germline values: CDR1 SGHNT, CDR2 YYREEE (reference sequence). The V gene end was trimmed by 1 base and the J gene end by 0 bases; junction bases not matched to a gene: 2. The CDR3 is CASSLRAGSTDTQYF. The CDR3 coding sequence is TGTGCCAGCAGCTTGAGAGCGGGGAGCACAGATACGCAGTATTTT.

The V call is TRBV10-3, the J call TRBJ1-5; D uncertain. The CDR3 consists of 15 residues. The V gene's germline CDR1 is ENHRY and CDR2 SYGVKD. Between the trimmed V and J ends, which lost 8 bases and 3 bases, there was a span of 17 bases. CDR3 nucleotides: TGTGCCATCGGCCCCGTGCCGGGTAACAATCAGCCCCAGCATTTT. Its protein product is CAIGPVPGNNQPQHF.

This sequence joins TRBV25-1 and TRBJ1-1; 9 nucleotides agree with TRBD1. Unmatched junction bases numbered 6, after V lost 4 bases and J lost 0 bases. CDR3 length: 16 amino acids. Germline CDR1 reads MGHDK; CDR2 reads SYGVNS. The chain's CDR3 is CASSASDRGMNTEAFF. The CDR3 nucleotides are TGTGCCAGCAGTGCTTCGGACAGGGGAATGAACACTGAAGCTTTCTTT.

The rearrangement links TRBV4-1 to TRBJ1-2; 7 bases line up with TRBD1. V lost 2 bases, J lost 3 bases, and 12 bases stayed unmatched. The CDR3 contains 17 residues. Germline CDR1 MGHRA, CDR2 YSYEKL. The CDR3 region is CASSQTIDRASYYGYTF. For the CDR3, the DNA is TGCGCCAGCAGCCAAACTATCGACAGGGCCTCTTACTATGGCTACACCTTC.

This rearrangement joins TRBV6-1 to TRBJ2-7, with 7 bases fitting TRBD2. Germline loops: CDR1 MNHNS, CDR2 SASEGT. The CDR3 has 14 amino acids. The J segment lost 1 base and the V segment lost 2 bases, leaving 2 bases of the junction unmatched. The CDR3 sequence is CASSEWGGSYEQYF. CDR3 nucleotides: TGTGCCAGCAGTGAATGGGGAGGGTCCTACGAGCAGTACTTC.

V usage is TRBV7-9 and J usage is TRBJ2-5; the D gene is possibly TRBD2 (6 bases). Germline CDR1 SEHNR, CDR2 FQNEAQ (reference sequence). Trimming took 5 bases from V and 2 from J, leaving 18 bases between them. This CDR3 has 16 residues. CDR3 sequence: CASSRWDSLGQETQYF. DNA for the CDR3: TGTGCCAGCAGCCGATGGGACTCACTCGGACAAGAGACCCAGTACTTC.

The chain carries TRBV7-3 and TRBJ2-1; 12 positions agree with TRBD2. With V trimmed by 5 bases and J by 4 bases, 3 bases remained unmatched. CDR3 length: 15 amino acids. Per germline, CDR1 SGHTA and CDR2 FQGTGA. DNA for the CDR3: TGTGCCAGCAGCCTAGCGGGAGGGTGGTACAATGAGCAGTTCTTC. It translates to CASSLAGGWYNEQFF. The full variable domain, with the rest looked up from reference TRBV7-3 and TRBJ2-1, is GAGVSQTPSNKVTEKGKYVELRCDPISGHTALYWYRQSLGQGPEFLIYFQGTGAADDSGLPNDRFFAVRPEGSVSTLKIQRTERGDSAVYLCASSLAGGWYNEQFFGPGTRLTVL.

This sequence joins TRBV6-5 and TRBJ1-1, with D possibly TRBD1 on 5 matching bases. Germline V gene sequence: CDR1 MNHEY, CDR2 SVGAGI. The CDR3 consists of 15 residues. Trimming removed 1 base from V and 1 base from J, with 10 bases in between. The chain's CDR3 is CASSYLGGWNTEAFF. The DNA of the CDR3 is TGTGCCAGCAGTTACTTGGGGGGATGGAACACTGAAGCTTTCTTT.

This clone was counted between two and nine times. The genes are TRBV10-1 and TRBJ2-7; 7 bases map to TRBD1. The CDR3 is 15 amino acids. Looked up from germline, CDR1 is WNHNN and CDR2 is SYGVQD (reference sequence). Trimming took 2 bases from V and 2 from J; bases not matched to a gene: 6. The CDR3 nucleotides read TGCGCCAGCAGTGAGGGGGGACAGCCCCCCTACGAGCAGTACTTC. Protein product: CASSEGGQPPYEQYF.

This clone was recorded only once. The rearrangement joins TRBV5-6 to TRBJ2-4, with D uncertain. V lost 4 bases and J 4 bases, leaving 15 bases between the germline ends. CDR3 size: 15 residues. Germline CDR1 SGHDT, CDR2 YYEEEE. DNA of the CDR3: TGTGCCAGCAGCCGCCCGACGACGGGTAAAAACATTCAGTACTTC. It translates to CASSRPTTGKNIQYF.

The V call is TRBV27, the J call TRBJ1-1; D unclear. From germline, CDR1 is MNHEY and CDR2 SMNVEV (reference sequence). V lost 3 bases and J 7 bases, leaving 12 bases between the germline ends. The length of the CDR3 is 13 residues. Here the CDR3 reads CASSFALGLEAFF. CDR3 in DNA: TGTGCCAGCAGTTTCGCCCTAGGTCTTGAAGCTTTCTTT.

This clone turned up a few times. The CDR3 here is CASSLVSGMEGYTF. Here the CDR3 DNA reads TGCGCCAGCAGCTTGGTCTCCGGGATGGAGGGCTACACCTTC. This chain uses TRBV5-1 with TRBJ1-2; D remains ambiguous. The CDR3 covers 14 residues. Germline V gene lookup returns CDR1 SGHRS and CDR2 YFSETQ. Between the trimmed V and J ends, which lost 0 bases and 8 bases, there was a span of 14 bases.

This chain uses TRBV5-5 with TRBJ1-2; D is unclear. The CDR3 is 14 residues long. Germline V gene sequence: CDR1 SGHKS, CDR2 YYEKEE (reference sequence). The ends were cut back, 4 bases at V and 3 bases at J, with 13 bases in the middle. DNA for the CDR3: TGTGCCAGCAGCCTTAGCGGGGTGGACTATGGCTACACCTTC. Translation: CASSLSGVDYGYTF. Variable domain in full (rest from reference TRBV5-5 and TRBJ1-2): DAGVTQSPTHLIKTRGQQVTLRCSPISGHKSVSWYQQVLGQGPQFIFQYYEKEERGRGNFPDRFSARQFPNYSSELNVNALLLGDSALYLCASSLSGVDYGYTFGSGTRLTVV.

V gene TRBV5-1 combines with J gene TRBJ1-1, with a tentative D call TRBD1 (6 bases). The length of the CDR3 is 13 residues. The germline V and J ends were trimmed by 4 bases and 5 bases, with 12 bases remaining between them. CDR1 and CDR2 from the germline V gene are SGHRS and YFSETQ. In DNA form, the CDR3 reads TGCGCCAGCAGCGACCAGGGGCCGACTGAAGCTTTCTTT. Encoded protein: CASSDQGPTEAFF.

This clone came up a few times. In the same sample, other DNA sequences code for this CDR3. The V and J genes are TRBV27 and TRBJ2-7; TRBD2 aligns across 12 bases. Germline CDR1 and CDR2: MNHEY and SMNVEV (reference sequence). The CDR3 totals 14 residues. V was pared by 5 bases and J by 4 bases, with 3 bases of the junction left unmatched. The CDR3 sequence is CASSLGLAGYEQYF. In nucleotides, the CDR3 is TGTGCCAGCAGTCTAGGACTAGCGGGGTACGAGCAGTACTTC.

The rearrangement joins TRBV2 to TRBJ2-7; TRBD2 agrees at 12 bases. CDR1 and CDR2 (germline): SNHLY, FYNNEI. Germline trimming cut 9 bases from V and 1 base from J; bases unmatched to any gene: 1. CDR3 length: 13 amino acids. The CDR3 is CARGTSGSYEQYF. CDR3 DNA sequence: TGTGCCAGAGGGACTAGCGGGTCCTACGAGCAGTACTTC.

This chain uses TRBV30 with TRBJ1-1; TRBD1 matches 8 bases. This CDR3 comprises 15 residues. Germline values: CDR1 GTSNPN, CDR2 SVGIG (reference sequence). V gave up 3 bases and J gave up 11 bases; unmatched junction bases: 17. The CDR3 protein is CAWRGKGQGARGAFF. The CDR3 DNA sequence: TGTGCCTGGAGGGGTAAAGGGCAGGGGGCGCGGGGGGCTTTCTTT.

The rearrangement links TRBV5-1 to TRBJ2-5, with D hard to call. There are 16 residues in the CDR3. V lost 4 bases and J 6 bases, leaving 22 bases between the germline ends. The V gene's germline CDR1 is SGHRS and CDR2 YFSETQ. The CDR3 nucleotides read TGCGCCAGCAGCCCCCTGTTTGTAGCAACCGGAAAGACCCAGTACTTC. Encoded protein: CASSPLFVATGKTQYF.

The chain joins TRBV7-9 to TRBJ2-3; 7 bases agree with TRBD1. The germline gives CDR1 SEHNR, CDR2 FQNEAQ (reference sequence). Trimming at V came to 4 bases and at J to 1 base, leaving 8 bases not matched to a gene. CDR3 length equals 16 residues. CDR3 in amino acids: CASSSRNRGRTDTQYF. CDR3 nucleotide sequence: TGTGCCAGCAGCTCTCGAAACAGGGGACGCACAGATACGCAGTATTTT.

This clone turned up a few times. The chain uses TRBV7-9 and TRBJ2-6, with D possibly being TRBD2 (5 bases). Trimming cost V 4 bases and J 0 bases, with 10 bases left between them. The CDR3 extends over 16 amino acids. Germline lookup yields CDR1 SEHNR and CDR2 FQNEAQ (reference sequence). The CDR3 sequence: CASSSREISGANVLTF. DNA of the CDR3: TGTGCCAGCAGCTCGAGGGAAATCTCTGGGGCCAACGTCCTGACTTTC.

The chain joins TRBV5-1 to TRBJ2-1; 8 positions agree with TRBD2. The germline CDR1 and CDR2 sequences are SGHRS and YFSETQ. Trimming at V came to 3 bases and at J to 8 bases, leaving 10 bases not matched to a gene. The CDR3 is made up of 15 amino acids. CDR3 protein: CASSSGTSVVDEQFF. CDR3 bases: TGCGCCAGCAGCTCCGGGACTAGTGTAGTCGATGAGCAGTTCTTC.